The clone carrying this T cell receptor (beta chain) occurred a few times. No antigen is known for it. Germline CDR1 and CDR2: LGHNT and FRNRAP. Unmatched junction bases numbered 10, after V lost 6 bases and J lost 6 bases. CDR3 length: 16 amino acids. Produced via immunoSEQ multiplex PCR; TCRdb's table is partial and in-frame only. The sample has over 65,000 clones; roughly 84% are singletons. The data were obtained in a study of T cells in localized non-small cell lung cancer. Findings and caveats of the study: The study found T cell clonality highest in uninvolved adjacent lung, above tumor. Elevated blood T cell density was associated with longer overall survival. Adjacent lung tissue had a median approximately 57 of the top 100 clones found in the tumor.

The rearrangement uses TRBV12-5 and TRBJ2-1, with 11 positions matching TRBD2. Material: peripheral blood, obtained before any cancer treatment. The clonotype originates from a female donor older than 55 with stage I lung adenocarcinoma. The CDR3 sequence is CASGPPLAGGPNEQFF. Here the CDR3 DNA reads TGTGCTAGTGGCCCTCCCCTAGCGGGGGGTCCCAATGAGCAGTTCTTC.